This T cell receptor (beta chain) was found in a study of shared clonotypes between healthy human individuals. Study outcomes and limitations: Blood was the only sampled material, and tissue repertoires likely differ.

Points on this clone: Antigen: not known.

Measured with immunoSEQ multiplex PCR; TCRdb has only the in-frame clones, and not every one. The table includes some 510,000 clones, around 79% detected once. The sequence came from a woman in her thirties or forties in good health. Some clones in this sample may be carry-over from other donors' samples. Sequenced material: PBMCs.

Here the CDR3 reads CASSFGGGPDEAFF. As DNA, the CDR3 is TGCGCCAGCAGCTTCGGCGGGGGGCCCGATGAAGCTTTCTTT. The chain links TRBV5-1 to TRBJ1-1, with TRBD1 as a possible D gene (6 bases). V was shortened by 2 bases and J by 7 bases, with 15 bases between the two germline ends. The CDR3 runs to 14 residues. CDR1 is SGHRS, CDR2 YFSETQ, per germline. The entire variable domain, with the rest obtained from reference TRBV5-1 and TRBJ1-1, is as follows: KAGVTQTPRYLIKTRGQQVTLSCSPISGHRSVSWYQQTPGQGLQFLFEYFSETQRNKGNFPGRFSGRQFSNSRSEMNVSTLELGDSALYLCASSFGGGPDEAFFGQGTRLTVV.